This TCR beta chain was recorded in a study of cytomegalovirus exposure and HLA in healthy donors. V dropped 7 bases and J dropped 7 bases, with 11 bases sitting between them. Germline V gene lookup returns CDR1 SQVTM and CDR2 ANQGSEA. The CDR3 contains 11 residues. Comments on this clone: Its antigen is undetermined.

The PCR ran on 60 Vbeta and 13 Jbeta primers. As originally analysed: In a later analysis, the count reached roughly 80 million unique TCR beta chains, with roughly 9.9 million shared. The table came from immunoSEQ multiplex PCR; TCRdb's copy has only in-frame clones and leaves some out. V and J calls and clone size come straight from that table; D and trimming were deduced from the DNA. The data hold over 150,000 clones, with roughly 79% observed a single time. Study results and limitations: Common viral pathogens seemed, in a later analysis, to connect with several of the most significant clusters. There were some public TCRs occurring in many donors, but most TCR sequences were rare.

V usage is TRBV29-1 and J usage is TRBJ2-1; D unresolved. This receptor was obtained from a woman aged 45-65 years in good health and CMV-seronegative. The sample taken for sequencing was PBMCs. CDR3 region: CSGVNLNEQFF. The CDR3, as DNA: TGCAGCGGAGTGAATTTGAATGAGCAGTTCTTC.